The sequence of this T cell receptor beta chain was determined in a study of spatial heterogeneity in lung cancer. Study context: Each time, sequencing found more beta-chain sequences than alpha-chain sequences. Raw reads contained each unique TCR and UMI combination more than ten times on average.

Time point described: sample taken at primary tumor resection. Whole RNA obtained from tumor, nontumor lung or frozen PBMC underwent sequencing without sorting. This clonotype was seen a few times. Its antigen is currently unknown. Whole-study results and caveats: Ubiquitous expanded tumor TCRs were observed in blood more at resection than follow-up.

TCRdb ran MiXCR on the 5' RACE reads and lists one entry per CDR3 protein. The repertoire holds about 45,000 distinct CDR3 sequences, with roughly 12% as singletons. V was pared by 5 bases and J by 5 bases, with 4 bases of the junction left unmatched. CDR3 size: 15 residues. In germline, CDR1 is SEHNR, CDR2 FQNEAQ (reference sequence). The sequenced sample was PBMCs, obtained at surgery. The sequence was collected from a female donor with early-stage non-small cell lung cancer. The V call is TRBV7-9, the J call TRBJ2-1, with 12 bases matching TRBD1. CDR3 DNA sequence: TGTGCCAGCAGCCAGGGACAGGGGGCTAACAATGAGCAGTTCTTC. It translates to CASSQGQGANNEQFF. Variable domain in full (rest from reference TRBV7-9 and TRBJ2-1): DTGVSQNPRHKITKRGQNVTFRCDPISEHNRLYWYRQTLGQGPEFLTYFQNEAQLEKSRLLSDRFSAERPKGSFSTLEIQRTEQGDSAMYLCASSQGQGANNEQFFGPGTRLTVL.